The clone carrying this T cell receptor beta chain was observed a handful of times. The CDR3 length is 13 residues. Trimming cost V 3 bases and J 6 bases, with 11 bases left between them. CDR1 is MNHEY, CDR2 SMNVEV, per germline (reference sequence). This sample is drawn from a study of molecular identifiers for immune sequencing clone quantification. At the level of the study: In replicates, RNA taken from 20,000 or 100,000 naive CD8 cells was divided five ways, and four portions underwent sequencing.

Naive CD8 libraries were made from about 20,000 to 1,000,000 sorted cells, and they used 10%, 30% or 50% RNA. The sorting of naive CD8 T cells used the CD8+CD4-CCR7+CD45RA+ phenotype. TCRdb passed the PCR reads through MiXCR, listing each CDR3 protein once. The sample records 300,000 to 350,000 distinct CDR3 sequences, 20% to 25% being singletons. The sample was naive CD8+ T cells from blood, with Jurkat cell RNA spiked in. Documented subset: FACS-sorted CD8+CD4-CCR7+CD45RA+ naive T cells. The sequence was obtained from a human donor in good health. Some libraries in this study had Jurkat cell RNA spiked in. This chain uses TRBV27 with TRBJ1-1; D uncertain. The CDR3 here is CASSFAPGSEAFF. The CDR3 DNA reads TGTGCCAGCAGTTTTGCCCCTGGTTCTGAAGCTTTCTTT.